Sequencing of this T cell receptor (beta chain) was carried out in a study of response to subunit inactivated influenza vaccine. TCRdb analysed the RT-PCR reads with MiXCR anew, one entry per CDR3 protein. The sample yields 400,000 to 650,000 distinct CDR3 sequences, under 8.5% seen once. Looked up from germline, CDR1 is LGHDT and CDR2 is YNNKEL (reference sequence). The CDR3 covers 18 residues. The V gene lost 4 bases and the J gene lost 5 bases, with 23 bases spanning the gap. Study findings and constraints: The authors put forward the suggestion that each seasonal influenza vaccination may bring in only a limited number of new T cells.

In this sample, this clonotype turned up a few times. Antigen unknown. Here the sequenced sample was PBMCs from blood, taken around 25 months after vaccination. The TCR originated in a man between 50 and 75 years old who received an inactivated influenza vaccine. The gene calls are TRBV3-1 and TRBJ2-2; maybe TRBD2 (6 bases). Here the CDR3 DNA reads TGTGCCAGCAGCCCAGAAATCCCTGGGGCAGGGAGGACCGGGGAGCTGTTTTTT. This sequence encodes CASSPEIPGAGRTGELFF.